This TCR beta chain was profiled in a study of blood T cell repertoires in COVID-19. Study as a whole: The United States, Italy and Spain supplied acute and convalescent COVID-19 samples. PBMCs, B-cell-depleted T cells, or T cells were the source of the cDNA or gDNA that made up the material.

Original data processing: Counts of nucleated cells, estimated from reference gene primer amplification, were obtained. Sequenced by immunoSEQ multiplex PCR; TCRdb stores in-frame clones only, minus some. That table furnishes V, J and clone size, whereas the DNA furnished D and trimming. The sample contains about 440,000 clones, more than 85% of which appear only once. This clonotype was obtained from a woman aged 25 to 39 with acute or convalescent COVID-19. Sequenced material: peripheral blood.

The CDR3 spells CSAGDGGSYNEQFF. The CDR3 nucleotides are TGCAGTGCTGGTGATGGGGGGAGCTACAATGAGCAGTTCTTC. The chain carries TRBV20-1 and TRBJ2-1, with a possible D match to TRBD2 (6 bases). This CDR3 has 14 residues. V was shortened by 5 bases and J by 3 bases, with 14 bases between the two germline ends. The germline CDR1 and CDR2 sequences are DFQATT and SNEGSKA (reference sequence).